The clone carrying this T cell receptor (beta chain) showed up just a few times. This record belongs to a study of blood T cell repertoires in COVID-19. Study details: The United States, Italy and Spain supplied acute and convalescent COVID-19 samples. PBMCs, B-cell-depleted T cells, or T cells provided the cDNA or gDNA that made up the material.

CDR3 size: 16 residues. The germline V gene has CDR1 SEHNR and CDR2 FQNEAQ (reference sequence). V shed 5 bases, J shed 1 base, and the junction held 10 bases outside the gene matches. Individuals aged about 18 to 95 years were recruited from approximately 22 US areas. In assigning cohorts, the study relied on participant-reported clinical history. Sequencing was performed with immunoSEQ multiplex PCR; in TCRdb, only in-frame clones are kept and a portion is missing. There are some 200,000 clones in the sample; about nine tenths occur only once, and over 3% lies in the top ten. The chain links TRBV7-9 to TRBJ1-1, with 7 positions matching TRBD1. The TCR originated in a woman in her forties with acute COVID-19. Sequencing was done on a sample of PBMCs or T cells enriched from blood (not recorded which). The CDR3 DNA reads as TGTGCCAGCAGCGGACACAGGGGCGTTGAGAACACTGAAGCTTTCTTT. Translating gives CASSGHRGVENTEAFF.